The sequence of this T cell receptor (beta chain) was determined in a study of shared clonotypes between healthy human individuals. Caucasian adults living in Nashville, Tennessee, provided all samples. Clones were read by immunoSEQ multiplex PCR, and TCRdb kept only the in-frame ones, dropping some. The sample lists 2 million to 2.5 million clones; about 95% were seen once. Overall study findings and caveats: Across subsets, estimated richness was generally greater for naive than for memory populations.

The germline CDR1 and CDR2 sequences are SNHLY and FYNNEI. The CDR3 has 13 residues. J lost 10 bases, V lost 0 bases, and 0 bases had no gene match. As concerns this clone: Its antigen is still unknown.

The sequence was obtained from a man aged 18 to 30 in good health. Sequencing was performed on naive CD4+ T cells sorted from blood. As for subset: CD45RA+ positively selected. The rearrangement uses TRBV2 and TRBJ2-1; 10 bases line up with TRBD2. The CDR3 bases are TGTGCCAGCAGTGAAGCGACTAGCGGGGAGCAGTTCTTC. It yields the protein CASSEATSGEQFF.